The clone carrying this T cell receptor (beta chain) occurred a few times. What it binds is unknown. This sample stems from a study of blood T cells in healthy people across ages. Broader study findings: Diversity estimates drawn from one million T cells were deemed underestimates. Long-lived and aged donors differed, with more naive CD4+ cells and higher diversity in the long-lived.

For the second PCR, which ran for 7 to 11 cycles, a sample-barcoded 5' primer and a J-beta primer mix were used. Unique molecular identifiers of 12 random nucleotides labeled each cDNA. TCRdb analysed the 5' RACE reads with MiXCR anew, one entry per CDR3 protein. This table holds 1.2 million to 1.5 million distinct CDR3 sequences, 42% found once. CDR1 is SQVTM, CDR2 ANQGSEA, per germline. The V and J ends lost 0 bases and 1 base respectively, with 16 bases between them. The CDR3 length is 16 residues. The chain uses TRBV29-1 and TRBJ2-7; D might be TRBD2 (7 bases). This clonotype originated in a woman aged 18-29 years in good health. The sequenced material came from blood. The CDR3 DNA reads TGCAGCGTTGAAGATCTTGGGGGGGCAGGATCCTACGAGCAGTACTTC. It encodes CSVEDLGGAGSYEQYF.